These 21 T cell receptor beta chains originate from one sample sequenced in a study of OX40 agonist ivuxolimab in advanced cancers. Generated by immunoSEQ multiplex PCR, the TCRdb table keeps only in-frame clones and is missing some. Among 150,000 to 190,000 clones listed, roughly 94% were seen once. Sequencing was performed on CD4+ or CD8+ T cells sorted from blood, taken in a trial of the OX40 agonist ivuxolimab. These receptors came from an adult with an advanced solid tumor such as melanoma, head and neck, liver or kidney cancer.

V is TRBV6-6 and J is TRBJ2-7; either TRBD1 or TRBD2 may supply D (5 bases each). The V end lost 0 bases, the J end lost 4 bases, and 16 bases lay between the germline ends. Per the germline V gene, CDR1 is MNHNY and CDR2 is SVGAGI (reference sequence). The CDR3 extends over 16 amino acids. CDR3 bases: TGTGCCAGCAGTTACTCTGGGGGACCTCGGGCGTACGAGCAGTACTTC. Translated, it gives CASSYSGGPRAYEQYF.

V gene TRBV20-1 combines with J gene TRBJ2-3; no definite D call. Germline CDR1 is DFQATT and CDR2 is SNEGSKA (reference sequence). V was shortened by 3 bases and J by 6 bases, with 7 bases between the two germline ends. The CDR3 is made up of 11 amino acids. This chain's CDR3 is CSASAVDTQYF. CDR3 coding DNA: TGCAGTGCTAGTGCGGTTGATACGCAGTATTTT.

This clone was detected once. This chain joins TRBV28 and TRBJ2-1; 7 nucleotides line up with TRBD2. CDR3 length: 14 residues. The V gene end was trimmed by 8 bases and the J gene end by 5 bases; junction bases not matched to a gene: 9. CDR1 is MDHEN and CDR2 is SYDVKM in the germline V gene. The CDR3 DNA follows: TGTGCCAGCCACGAGGCTAGCGGAAACAATGAGCAGTTCTTC. The encoded protein is CASHEASGNNEQFF.

This sequence joins TRBV28 and TRBJ2-7; D possibly corresponds to TRBD2 (6 bases). The V end was cut by 6 bases, the J end by 4 bases, with 19 bases between. This CDR3 spans 15 amino acids. The germline V gene encodes CDR1 MDHEN and CDR2 SYDVKM. In DNA, the CDR3 is TGTGCCAGCAGAGTTACGGGCCTAGCGTTTTACGAGCAGTACTTC. Encoded protein: CASRVTGLAFYEQYF.

The gene calls are TRBV5-6 and TRBJ1-2, with no clear D. The CDR3 has 13 amino acids. Germline loops: CDR1 SGHDT, CDR2 YYEEEE. Trimming cost V 0 bases and J 7 bases, with 10 bases left between them. The CDR3 DNA reads TGTGCCAGCAGCTTGGAAACGGTCGGTGGCTACACCTTC. It codes for CASSLETVGGYTF.

V gene TRBV19 combines with J gene TRBJ1-5; no clear D gene. Germline V lookup: CDR1 LNHDA, CDR2 SQIVND (reference sequence). The CDR3 loop spans 16 amino acids. V lost 6 bases and J lost 1, with 16 bases in between. This CDR3 reads CASSQGPGVSNQPQHF. DNA for the CDR3: TGTGCCAGTAGCCAAGGACCAGGAGTGAGCAATCAGCCCCAGCATTTT.

This rearrangement joins TRBV7-6 to TRBJ2-1, with 9 positions matching TRBD2. V shed 5 bases, J shed 7 bases, and the junction held 6 bases outside the gene matches. The germline CDR1 and CDR2 sequences are SGHVS and FNYEAQ. CDR3 length: 14 residues. CDR3 amino acids: CASSSLAGRNEQFF. In DNA form, the CDR3 reads TGTGCCAGCAGCAGCCTAGCGGGGAGAAATGAGCAGTTCTTC.

CDR3 sequence: CASSKPSGGQETQYF. In DNA form, the CDR3 reads TGTGCCAGCAGTAAGCCTAGCGGGGGCCAAGAGACCCAGTACTTC. The rearrangement links TRBV6-1 to TRBJ2-5; 10 bases agree with TRBD2. CDR1 and CDR2 from the germline V gene are MNHNS and SASEGT. CDR3 size: 15 residues. Unmatched junction bases numbered 4, after V lost 5 bases and J lost 1 base.

The chain is built from TRBV28 and TRBJ2-6; maybe TRBD2 (6 bases). From germline, CDR1 is MDHEN and CDR2 SYDVKM. V was trimmed by 5 bases and J by 4 bases, leaving 12 bases between them. The CDR3 consists of 15 residues. Here the CDR3 reads CASSGGGAGANVLTF. The CDR3 DNA is TGTGCCAGCAGTGGCGGCGGGGCGGGGGCCAACGTCCTGACTTTC.

This clone was recorded only once. V is TRBV10-3 and J is TRBJ2-3; D gene uncertain. The CDR3 is 15 residues long. Germline CDR1 and CDR2: ENHRY and SYGVKD. Between the trimmed V and J ends, which lost 1 base and 2 bases, there was a span of 10 bases. Written as DNA, the CDR3 is TGTGCCATCAGTGAGTTACCTAGACACACAGATACGCAGTATTTT. Protein sequence: CAISELPRHTDTQYF.

The chain links TRBV28 to TRBJ2-2; perhaps TRBD2 as D (5 bases). CDR3 length equals 15 residues. The germline V and J ends were trimmed by 4 bases and 5 bases, with 14 bases remaining between them. Per the germline V gene, CDR1 is MDHEN and CDR2 is SYDVKM. This CDR3 reads CASSSAAVGTGELFF. In nucleotides, the CDR3 is TGTGCCAGCAGTTCAGCGGCCGTGGGAACCGGGGAGCTGTTTTTT.

The chain is built from TRBV6-5 and TRBJ1-2; D is possibly TRBD1 (5 bases). CDR1 MNHEY and CDR2 SVGAGI come from the germline V gene. V was pared by 2 bases and J by 8 bases, with 18 bases between. The CDR3 spans 15 residues. The CDR3 DNA follows: TGTGCCAGCAGTTACCGACCTGAGGGTCAGGGAGGCTACACCTTC. Translated, it gives CASSYRPEGQGGYTF.

This clone turned up a few times. The gene calls are TRBV6-4 and TRBJ2-7, with D unresolved. CDR1 is MRHNA and CDR2 is SNTAGT in the germline V gene. CDR3 length equals 15 residues. V lost 6 bases and J 0 bases, leaving 15 bases between the germline ends. Here the CDR3 DNA reads TGTGCCAGCAGGAGAGAGGCAAGGAGCTCCTACGAGCAGTACTTC. Its protein is CASRREARSSYEQYF.

The chain links TRBV28 to TRBJ1-1; D ambiguous. Looked up from germline, CDR1 is MDHEN and CDR2 is SYDVKM. Trimming stripped 10 bases from V and 5 bases from J, with 11 bases between. The CDR3 is made up of 11 amino acids. The CDR3 DNA reads as TGTGCCACCCTGGGAAGAACTGAAGCTTTCTTT. This sequence encodes CATLGRTEAFF. Full variable domain (outside the CDR3, taken from reference TRBV28 and TRBJ1-1): DVKVTQSSRYLVKRTGEKVFLECVQDMDHENMFWYRQDPGLGLRLIYFSYDVKMKEKGDIPEGYSVSREKKERFSLILESASTNQTSMYLCATLGRTEAFFGQGTRLTVV.

The rearrangement uses TRBV27 and TRBJ1-1; TRBD1 matches at 12 bases. With V trimmed by 6 bases and J by 4 bases, 6 bases remained unmatched. The CDR3 has 15 residues. Germline V gene lookup returns CDR1 MNHEY and CDR2 SMNVEV (reference sequence). The CDR3 is CASSRDRGPGTEAFF. The CDR3 nucleotides are TGTGCCAGCAGCCGGGACAGGGGGCCTGGCACTGAAGCTTTCTTT.

The chain combines TRBV10-3 with TRBJ1-2; possible D gene TRBD1, 6 bases. This CDR3 is built from 14 residues. V was shortened by 4 bases and J by 4 bases, with 13 bases between the two germline ends. Germline CDR1 is ENHRY and CDR2 is SYGVKD. CDR3 sequence: CAISAPDSLYGYTF. The CDR3 DNA reads as TGTGCCATCAGTGCCCCGGACAGCCTCTATGGCTACACCTTC.

The chain's CDR3 is CAITGTSGRADTQYF. In nucleotides, the CDR3 is TGTGCCATCACCGGGACTAGCGGGAGGGCAGATACGCAGTATTTT. The chain combines TRBV10-3 with TRBJ2-3; 16 bases agree with TRBD2. This CDR3 has 15 amino acids. Germline CDR1 ENHRY, CDR2 SYGVKD. J lost 4 bases, V lost 7 bases, and 2 bases had no gene match.

The genes are TRBV18 and TRBJ1-2, with a tentative D call TRBD1 (6 bases). Germline V CDR1 and CDR2: KGHSH, LQKENI. The CDR3 spans 12 residues. The V gene lost 7 bases and the J gene lost 2 bases, with 8 bases spanning the gap. CDR3 DNA: TGTGCCAGCTTAGGACAGAACTATGGCTACACCTTC. Translation gives CASLGQNYGYTF.

V usage is TRBV6-5 and J usage is TRBJ1-5; the match to TRBD1 covers 10 bases. V trimming: 6 bases; J trimming: 4 bases; junction bases outside the gene matches: 6. CDR1 and CDR2 from the germline V gene are MNHEY and SVGAGI. The CDR3 runs 15 residues. The CDR3 spells CASSKTGGGNQPQHF. In DNA, the CDR3 is TGTGCCAGCAGCAAGACAGGGGGCGGGAATCAGCCCCAGCATTTT.

The V and J genes are TRBV7-2 and TRBJ2-7, with a tentative D call TRBD1 (6 bases). Germline CDR1 and CDR2: SGHTA and FQGNSA. The CDR3 is 18 residues long. V lost 3 bases to trimming and J lost 2 bases, with 23 bases between them. The CDR3 here is CASSFRGQTGWQTYEQYF. Here the CDR3 DNA reads TGTGCCAGCAGCTTTAGGGGCCAAACAGGGTGGCAGACCTACGAGCAGTACTTC.

This clone has only a few counts. The DNA of the CDR3 is TGTGCCAGTAACCGAGGAGCTGAAGCTTTCTTT. Translation gives CASNRGAEAFF. The chain couples TRBV2 to TRBJ1-1, with D hard to call. Deletions cut 9 bases from V and 6 bases from J, with 11 bases between. This CDR3 contains 11 residues. Germline loops: CDR1 SNHLY, CDR2 FYNNEI.